The rows below give T cell receptor beta chains drawn from one sample of a study of cytomegalovirus exposure and HLA in healthy donors. Data came from immunoSEQ multiplex PCR; TCRdb stores just in-frame clones and leaves some out. This sample has over 70,000 clones, with approximately 70% found just once. The sample was PBMCs. These receptor sequences come from a woman in her forties or fifties in good health and CMV-seropositive. CDR3s include the opening cysteine and the closing phenylalanine or tryptophan. Fields, in order: CDR3 length, V gene, J gene, CDR3 protein.

CDR3 length: 14
V gene: TRBV5-5
J gene: TRBJ1-5
CDR3 protein: CASSWAGLNQPQHF

CDR3 length: 14
V gene: TRBV19
J gene: TRBJ2-2
CDR3 protein: CASSAQQGFGELFF

CDR3 length: 16
V gene: TRBV7-9
J gene: TRBJ1-2
CDR3 protein: CASSLAGGGPNYGYTF

CDR3 length: 14
V gene: TRBV5-6
J gene: TRBJ2-7
CDR3 protein: CASSISGVAYEQYF

CDR3 length: 13
V gene: TRBV5-1
J gene: TRBJ2-1
CDR3 protein: CASSGQGYNEQFF

CDR3 length: 15
V gene: TRBV5-6
J gene: TRBJ1-6
CDR3 protein: CASSSGVYYNSPLHF

CDR3 length: 14
V gene: TRBV10-2
J gene: TRBJ2-7
CDR3 protein: CASSESRTRSEQYF

CDR3 length: 11
V gene: TRBV30
J gene: TRBJ1-6
CDR3 protein: CAWTLGADLHF

CDR3 length: 16
V gene: TRBV21-1
J gene: TRBJ2-1
CDR3 protein: CASRAKDWTAYDEQFF

CDR3 length: 14
V gene: TRBV7-6
J gene: TRBJ1-1
CDR3 protein: CASSPPGSYGEAFF

CDR3 length: 15
V gene: TRBV21-1
J gene: TRBJ1-3
CDR3 protein: CASRMTGLSGNTIYF

CDR3 length: 13
V gene: TRBV7-3
J gene: TRBJ2-7
CDR3 protein: CASSLELVSEQYF

CDR3 length: 15
V gene: TRBV7-8
J gene: TRBJ2-7
CDR3 protein: CASRLAAGDIDEQYF

CDR3 length: 14
V gene: TRBV9
J gene: TRBJ1-3
CDR3 protein: CASSIGQGRDTIYF

CDR3 length: 14
V gene: TRBV11-2
J gene: TRBJ1-2
CDR3 protein: CASSEQGSDFGYTF

CDR3 length: 15
V gene: TRBV28
J gene: TRBJ2-7
CDR3 protein: CASSFGTGNLGEQYF

CDR3 length: 13
V gene: TRBV30
J gene: TRBJ1-5
CDR3 protein: CASGQGLSQPQHF

CDR3 length: 16
V gene: TRBV7-9
J gene: TRBJ1-1
CDR3 protein: CASSPGQTLPNTEAFF

CDR3 length: 14
V gene: TRBV7-2
J gene: TRBJ2-4
CDR3 protein: CASSPHAGEGIQYF

CDR3 length: 11
V gene: TRBV5-6
J gene: TRBJ2-1
CDR3 protein: CASSGQGEQFF

CDR3 length: 13
V gene: TRBV7-2
J gene: TRBJ2-5
CDR3 protein: CASSNSYQETQYF

CDR3 length: 15
V gene: TRBV2
J gene: TRBJ1-5
CDR3 protein: CASSEALGRDEPQHF

CDR3 length: 15
V gene: TRBV11-2
J gene: TRBJ2-3
CDR3 protein: CASSSTSGDTDTQYF

CDR3 length: 14
V gene: TRBV6-6
J gene: TRBJ2-1
CDR3 protein: CASTIQGRYNEQFF

CDR3 length: 15
V gene: TRBV10-3
J gene: TRBJ1-4
CDR3 protein: CAIRDGRLANEKLFF

CDR3 length: 12
V gene: TRBV30
J gene: TRBJ1-2
CDR3 protein: CAWSRTGYGYTF

CDR3 length: 13
V gene: TRBV5-4
J gene: TRBJ1-2
CDR3 protein: CASSFTGRGAYTF

CDR3 length: 11
V gene: TRBV20-1
J gene: TRBJ1-2
CDR3 protein: CSARDLSGYTF

CDR3 length: 15
V gene: TRBV7-2
J gene: TRBJ1-6
CDR3 protein: CASSPPQGNNSPLHF